The 3 T cell receptor beta chains below were found in one sample sequenced in a study of blood T cell repertoires in COVID-19. Repertoires were generated with immunoSEQ multiplex PCR, while TCRdb's copy carries only in-frame clones and drops some. This sample has a few hundred thousand clones, with 85% to 90% found just once. The sequenced material came from PBMCs or T cells enriched from blood (not recorded which). These receptors were collected from a man between 25 and 39 years old who had recovered from COVID-19.

The CDR3 loop is CASSFLAGVEQFF. The CDR3 nucleotides read TGTGCCAGCAGCTTTCTAGCGGGAGTTGAGCAGTTCTTC. The rearrangement links TRBV7-9 to TRBJ2-1; 10 bases agree with TRBD2. The germline CDR1 and CDR2 sequences are SEHNR and FQNEAQ (reference sequence). V trimming: 3 bases; J trimming: 9 bases; junction bases outside the gene matches: 2. The CDR3 contains 13 residues. Drawing the rest from reference TRBV7-9 and TRBJ2-1, the complete variable domain is DTGVSQNPRHKITKRGQNVTFRCDPISEHNRLYWYRQTLGQGPEFLTYFQNEAQLEKSRLLSDRFSAERPKGSFSTLEIQRTEQGDSAMYLCASSFLAGVEQFFGPGTRLTVL.

The V and J genes are TRBV27 and TRBJ1-5; TRBD1 might be the D (5 bases). This CDR3 spans 15 amino acids. The ends were cut back, 3 bases at V and 0 bases at J, with 9 bases in the middle. Germline CDR1 MNHEY, CDR2 SMNVEV (reference sequence). CDR3 sequence (DNA): TGTGCCAGCAGTTTCGTAGGGGTTAGCAATCAGCCCCAGCATTTT. It specifies CASSFVGVSNQPQHF.

The rearrangement links TRBV4-1 to TRBJ2-2; TRBD2 aligns across 8 bases. CDR1 MGHRA and CDR2 YSYEKL come from the germline V gene. The CDR3 is 17 residues long. V shed 4 bases and J 0 bases; nucleotides not matched to a gene: 7. CDR3 sequence: CASSRRLAGTNTGELFF. The CDR3 DNA sequence: TGCGCCAGCAGCCGCCGGCTAGCGGGCACGAACACCGGGGAGCTGTTTTTT.